This is a list of T cell receptor beta chains from one sample in a study of T cells in Graves' hyperthyroidism and ophthalmopathy. TCRdb reprocessed the multiplex PCR reads with MiXCR, giving one entry per CDR3 protein. The sample records approximately 700,000 distinct CDR3 sequences, 16% being singletons. The sample was blood. These receptors all come from a man between 18 and 35 years old with Graves' hyperthyroidism. Each CDR3 is given with its conserved first and last residue. A D gene is named only where the DNA matches it firmly. Expanded clones are given a class, and other clones once, few, many or no size at all.

once,TRBV12-3/TRBV12-4,NA,TRBJ1-1,CASTAGRGTEASF,TGTGCCAGCACCGCAGGGAGAGGGACTGAAGCTTCCTTT
NA,TRBV30,NA,TRBJ1-4,CAWSLPGRGNEKLFF,TGTGCCTGGAGTCTACCCGGACGGGGGAATGAAAAACTGTTTTTT
few,TRBV29-1,TRBD1,TRBJ1-1,CSVESTGGTEAFF,TGCAGCGTTGAATCAACAGGGGGCACTGAAGCTTTCTTT
many,TRBV12-3/TRBV12-4,NA,TRBJ1-1,CASGQQNTEAFF,TGTGCCAGTGGACAGCAGAACACTGAAGCTTTCTTT
NA,TRBV29-1,TRBD2,TRBJ2-1,CSVGSLAGDNEQFF,TGCAGCGTTGGTAGTCTAGCGGGAGACAATGAGCAGTTCTTC
NA,TRBV6-1,TRBD1,TRBJ1-2,CASAPQGEYGYTF,TGTGCCAGCGCCCCTCAGGGGGAATATGGCTACACCTTC
NA,TRBV30,NA,TRBJ2-3,CAWSVVAGGADTQYF,TGTGCCTGGAGTGTGGTGGCAGGTGGGGCAGATACGCAGTATTTT
NA,TRBV12-3/TRBV12-4,TRBD2,TRBJ2-7,CASSLTSGITEQYF,TGTGCCAGCAGTTTAACTAGCGGGATTACCGAGCAGTACTTC
NA,TRBV7-2,NA,TRBJ1-5,CASSLGDVSNQPQHF,TGTGCCAGCAGCTTAGGGGACGTTAGCAATCAGCCCCAGCATTTT
NA,TRBV9,TRBD1,TRBJ1-1,CASSVTGGNTEAFF,TGTGCCAGCAGCGTGACAGGGGGGAACACTGAAGCTTTCTTT
many,TRBV20-1,NA,TRBJ1-1,CSARSGNTEAFF,TGCAGTGCTAGAAGCGGGAACACTGAAGCTTTCTTT
many,TRBV20-1,TRBD2,TRBJ2-3,CSAHPGLARPDTQYF,TGCAGTGCTCATCCGGGACTAGCTCGGCCAGATACGCAGTATTTT
NA,TRBV7-9,TRBD2,TRBJ2-3,CASSFPSSGFRQPDTQYF,TGTGCCAGCAGCTTCCCGAGTAGCGGGTTCAGGCAGCCAGATACGCAGTATTTT
NA,TRBV27,NA,TRBJ2-6,CASAKVGAGANVLTF,TGTGCCAGCGCCAAAGTGGGGGCAGGGGCCAACGTCCTGACTTTC
few,TRBV28,TRBD2,TRBJ2-2,CASSVPGLTNTGELFF,TGTGCCAGCAGTGTCCCGGGACTAACGAACACCGGGGAGCTGTTTTTT
few,TRBV7-3,NA,TRBJ2-3,CASSLTSGVTDTQYF,TGTGCCAGCAGCTTAACATCCGGGGTCACAGATACGCAGTATTTT
NA,TRBV11-1,TRBD2,TRBJ2-7,CASSPLPGLAVISYEQYF,TGTGCCAGCAGCCCACTCCCGGGACTAGCGGTGATCTCCTACGAGCAGTACTTC
NA,TRBV7-9,NA,TRBJ1-1,CASSLGGLRTEAFF,TGTGCCAGCAGCTTGGGTGGTTTGAGGACTGAAGCTTTCTTT
many,TRBV2,NA,TRBJ1-2,CASSLQSYGYTF,TGTGCCAGCAGCCTACAGTCCTATGGCTACACCTTC
many,TRBV7-9,TRBD2,TRBJ2-3,CASSAGGPTDTQYF,TGTGCCAGCAGCGCGGGGGGGCCCACAGATACGCAGTATTTT